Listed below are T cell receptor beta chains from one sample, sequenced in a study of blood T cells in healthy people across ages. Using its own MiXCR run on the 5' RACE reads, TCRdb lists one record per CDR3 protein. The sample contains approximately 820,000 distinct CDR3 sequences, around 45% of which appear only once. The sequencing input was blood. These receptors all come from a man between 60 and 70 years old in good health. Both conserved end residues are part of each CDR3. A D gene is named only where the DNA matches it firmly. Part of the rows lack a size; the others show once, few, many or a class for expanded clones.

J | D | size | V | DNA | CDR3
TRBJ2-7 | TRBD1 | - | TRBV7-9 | TGTGCCAGCAGCTTCCCGGGACAGATAGACTACGAGCAGTACTTC | CASSFPGQIDYEQYF
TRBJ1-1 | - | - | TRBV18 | TGTGCCAGCTCACCAACCCCGATGGACACTGAAGCTTTCTTT | CASSPTPMDTEAFF
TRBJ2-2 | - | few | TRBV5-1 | TGCGCCAGCAGCTTGCGGCATAACACCGGGGAGCTGTTTTTT | CASSLRHNTGELFF
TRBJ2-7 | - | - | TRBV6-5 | TGTGCCAGCAGTTACTCCAGGGAGGGGGGATACGAGCAGTACTTC | CASSYSREGGYEQYF
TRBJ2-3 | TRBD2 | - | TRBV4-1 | TGCGCCAGCAGCCAATTGCCGGGGGCGGGGGGGACAGATACGCAGTATTTT | CASSQLPGAGGTDTQYF
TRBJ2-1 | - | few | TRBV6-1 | TGTGCCAGCAGTGGGGCAGGGGCAAACTCCTACAATGAGCAGTTCTTC | CASSGAGANSYNEQFF
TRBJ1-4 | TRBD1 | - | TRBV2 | TGTGCCAGCAGTGAAGCGGGACAGCCTGCATCACAACTGTTTTTT | CASSEAGQPASQLFF
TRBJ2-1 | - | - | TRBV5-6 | TGTGCCAGCAGCTTGTACCAGGGAGGCTACAATGAGCAGTTCTTC | CASSLYQGGYNEQFF
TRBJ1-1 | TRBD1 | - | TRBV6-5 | TGTGCCACCACCGGACAGGGGGAAGGGGTCACTGAAGCTTTCTTT | CATTGQGEGVTEAFF
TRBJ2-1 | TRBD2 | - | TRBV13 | TGTGCCAGCAGTTATAGCGGGGTAGGTGAGCAGTTCTTC | CASSYSGVGEQFF
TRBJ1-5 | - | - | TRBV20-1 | TGCAGTGCTGTCCCCAGGAGGGGCAATCAGCCCCAGCATTTT | CSAVPRRGNQPQHF
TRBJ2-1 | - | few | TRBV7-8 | TGTGCCAGCAGCTTAGAGGCAGGGTTGTTTGAGCAGTTCTTC | CASSLEAGLFEQFF
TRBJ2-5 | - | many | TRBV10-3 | TGTGCCATCAGTGCTCTACAGGGAGTCCAAGAGACCCAGTACTTC | CAISALQGVQETQYF
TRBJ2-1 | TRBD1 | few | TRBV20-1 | TGCAGTGCAAATGCAGGGGGTAGGTCTCCCGGCAATGAGCAGTTCTTC | CSANAGGRSPGNEQFF
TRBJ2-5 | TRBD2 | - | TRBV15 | TGTGCCACCAGCAGAGAAGGAGCGGGGGGCCGTGGGGTGGGCAAGACCCAGTACTTC | CATSREGAGGRGVGKTQYF
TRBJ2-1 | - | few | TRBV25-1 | TGTGCCAGCAGTTATGCAGGGGATAATGAGCAGTTCTTC | CASSYAGDNEQFF
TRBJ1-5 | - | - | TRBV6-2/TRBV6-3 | TGTGCCAGCAGTTACTTCCTGCAGCCCGGCCAGCCCCAGCATTTT | CASSYFLQPGQPQHF
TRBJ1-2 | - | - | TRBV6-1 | TGTGCCAGCAGTGATGGGCCGAAAGGAATCTATGGCTACACCTTC | CASSDGPKGIYGYTF
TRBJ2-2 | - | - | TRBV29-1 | TGCAGCGTTGGGCAGGCGAACACCGGGGAGCTGTTTTTT | CSVGQANTGELFF
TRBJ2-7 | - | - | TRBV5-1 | TGCGCCAGCAGCTTGTCTGACGGAGTAGGAAAGGGCTATTACAATGAGCAGTACTTC | CASSLSDGVGKGYYNEQYF
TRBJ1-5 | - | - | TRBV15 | TGTGCCACCAGTGAATACTCAAGTAGCAATCAGCCCCAGCATTTT | CATSEYSSSNQPQHF
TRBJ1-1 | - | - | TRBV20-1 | TGCAGTGCTAGTCGGGGACAGAACACTGAAGCTTTCTTT | CSASRGQNTEAFF
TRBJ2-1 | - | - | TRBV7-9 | TGTGCCAGCACCACCGGGACAATTGAGCAGTTCTTC | CASTTGTIEQFF
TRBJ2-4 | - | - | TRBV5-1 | TGCGCCAGCAGAGGTCTGGGAGCAGAGCAGTACTTC | CASRGLGAEQYF
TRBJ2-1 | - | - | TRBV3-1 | TGTGCCAGCAGCCGCCGCGCCCGTGAAAATGAGCAGTTCTTC | CASSRRARENEQFF
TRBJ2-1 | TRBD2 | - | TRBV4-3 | TGCGCCAGCAGCCAAGATGCACTAGCGGGTTACAATGAGCAGTTCTTC | CASSQDALAGYNEQFF
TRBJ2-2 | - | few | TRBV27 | TGTGCCAGCAGTTTAGATCAGATAAGGACCGGGGAGCTGTTTTTT | CASSLDQIRTGELFF
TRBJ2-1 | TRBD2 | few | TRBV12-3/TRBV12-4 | TGTGCCAGCAGGGGCCCCACTAGCGGGGGGCCATCCTACAATGAGCAGTTCTTC | CASRGPTSGGPSYNEQFF